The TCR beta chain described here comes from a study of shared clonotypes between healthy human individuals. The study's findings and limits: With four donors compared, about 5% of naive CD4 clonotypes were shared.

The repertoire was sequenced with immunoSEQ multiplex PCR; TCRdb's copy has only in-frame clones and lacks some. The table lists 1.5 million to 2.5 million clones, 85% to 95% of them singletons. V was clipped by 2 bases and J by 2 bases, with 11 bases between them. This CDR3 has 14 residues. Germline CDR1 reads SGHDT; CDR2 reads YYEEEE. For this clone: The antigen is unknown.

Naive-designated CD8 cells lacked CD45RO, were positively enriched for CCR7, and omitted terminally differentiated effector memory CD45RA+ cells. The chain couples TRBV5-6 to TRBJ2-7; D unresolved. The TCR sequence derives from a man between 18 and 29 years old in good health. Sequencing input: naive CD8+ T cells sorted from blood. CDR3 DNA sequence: TGTGCCAGCAGCTTAGGAGAGGTTCCCTACGAGCAGTACTTC. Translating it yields CASSLGEVPYEQYF.